This T cell receptor beta chain was identified during a study of blood T cell repertoires in COVID-19. Using immunoSEQ multiplex PCR, the repertoire was profiled, and TCRdb retains in-frame clones only, with some absent. The table records roughly 80,000 clones, approximately 76% of them present only once. This CDR3 region has 12 residues. Germline lookup yields CDR1 SQVTM and CDR2 ANQGSEA. V was clipped by 6 bases and J by 4 bases; unmatched bases: 5. Sequenced sample: peripheral blood. This receptor was obtained from an older man with active or convalescent COVID-19. The chain carries TRBV29-1 and TRBJ1-2, with 7 bases identical to TRBD1. The CDR3 region is CSVNRGTYGYTF. The CDR3, as DNA: TGCAGCGTGAACAGGGGTACCTATGGCTACACCTTC.